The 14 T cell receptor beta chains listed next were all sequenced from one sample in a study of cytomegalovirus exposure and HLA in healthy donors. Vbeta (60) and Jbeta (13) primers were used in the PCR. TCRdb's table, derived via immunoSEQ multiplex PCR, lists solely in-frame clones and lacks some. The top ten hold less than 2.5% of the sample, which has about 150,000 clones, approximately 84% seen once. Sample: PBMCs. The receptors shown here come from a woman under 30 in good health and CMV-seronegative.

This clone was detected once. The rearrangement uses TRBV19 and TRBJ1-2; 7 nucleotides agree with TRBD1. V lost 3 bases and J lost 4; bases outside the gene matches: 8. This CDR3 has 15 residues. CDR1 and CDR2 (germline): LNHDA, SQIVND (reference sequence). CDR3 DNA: TGTGCCAGTAGTATGGGGGACAGAAAACTCTATGGCTACACCTTC. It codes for CASSMGDRKLYGYTF.

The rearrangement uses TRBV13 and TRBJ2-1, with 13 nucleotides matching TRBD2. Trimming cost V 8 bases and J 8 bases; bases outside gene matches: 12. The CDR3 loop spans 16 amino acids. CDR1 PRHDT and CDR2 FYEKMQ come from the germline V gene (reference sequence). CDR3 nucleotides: TGTGCCAGCCGAGGAGGACTAGCGGGAGTTGTGTATGAGCAGTTCTTC. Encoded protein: CASRGGLAGVVYEQFF.

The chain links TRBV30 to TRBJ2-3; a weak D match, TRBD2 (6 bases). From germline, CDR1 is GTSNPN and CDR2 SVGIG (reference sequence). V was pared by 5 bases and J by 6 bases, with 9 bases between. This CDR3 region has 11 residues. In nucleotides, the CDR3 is TGTGCCTGGGTGAGCGGGGATACGCAGTATTTT. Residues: CAWVSGDTQYF.

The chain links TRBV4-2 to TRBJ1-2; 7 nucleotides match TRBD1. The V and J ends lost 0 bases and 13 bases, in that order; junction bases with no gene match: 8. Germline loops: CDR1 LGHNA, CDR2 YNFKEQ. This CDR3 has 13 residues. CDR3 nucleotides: TGTGCCAGCAGCCAAGAAGGGGGCTGGGGGGTCACCTTC. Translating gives CASSQEGGWGVTF.

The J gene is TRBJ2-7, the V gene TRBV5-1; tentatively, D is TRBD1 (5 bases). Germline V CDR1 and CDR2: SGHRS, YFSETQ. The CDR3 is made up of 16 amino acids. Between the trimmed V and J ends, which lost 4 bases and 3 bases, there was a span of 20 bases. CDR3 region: CASSPDGRVTFYEQYF. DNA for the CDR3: TGCGCCAGCAGCCCCGACGGCAGGGTTACCTTCTACGAGCAGTACTTC.

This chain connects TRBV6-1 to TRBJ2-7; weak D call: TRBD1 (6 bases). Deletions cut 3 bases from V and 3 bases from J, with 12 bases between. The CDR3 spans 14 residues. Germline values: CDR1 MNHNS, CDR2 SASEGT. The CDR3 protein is CASSDGGAGYEQYF. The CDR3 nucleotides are TGTGCCAGCAGTGATGGGGGCGCGGGCTACGAGCAGTACTTC.

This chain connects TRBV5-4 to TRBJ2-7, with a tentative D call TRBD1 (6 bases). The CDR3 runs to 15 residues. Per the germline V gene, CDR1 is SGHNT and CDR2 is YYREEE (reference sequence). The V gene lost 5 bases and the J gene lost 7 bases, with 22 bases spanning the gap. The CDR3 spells CASRPDRSAGGEQYF. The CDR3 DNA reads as TGTGCCAGCAGACCTGACAGGTCCGCTGGGGGAGAGCAGTACTTC.

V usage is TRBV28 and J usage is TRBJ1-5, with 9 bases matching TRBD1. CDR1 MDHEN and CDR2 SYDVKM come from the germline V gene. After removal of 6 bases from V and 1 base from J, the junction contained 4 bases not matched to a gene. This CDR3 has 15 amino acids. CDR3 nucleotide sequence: TGTGCCAGCAGCCGGACAGGGGTGAGCAATCAGCCCCAGCATTTT. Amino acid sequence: CASSRTGVSNQPQHF.

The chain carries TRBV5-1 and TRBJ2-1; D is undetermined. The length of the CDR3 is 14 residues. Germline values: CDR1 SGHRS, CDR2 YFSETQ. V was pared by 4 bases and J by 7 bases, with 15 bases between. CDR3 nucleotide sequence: TGCGCCAGCAGCGTGGGCGAGGCGATAAATGAGCAGTTCTTC. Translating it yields CASSVGEAINEQFF.

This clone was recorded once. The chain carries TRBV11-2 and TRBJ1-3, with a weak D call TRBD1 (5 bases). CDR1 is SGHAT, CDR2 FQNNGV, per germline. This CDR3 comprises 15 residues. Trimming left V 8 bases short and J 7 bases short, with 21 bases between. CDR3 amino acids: CASCLGGSPGNTIYF. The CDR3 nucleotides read TGTGCCAGCTGCCTGGGGGGGTCCCCAGGGAACACCATATATTTT. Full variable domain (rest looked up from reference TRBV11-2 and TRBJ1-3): EAGVAQSPRYKIIEKRQSVAFWCNPISGHATLYWYQQILGQGPKLLIQFQNNGVVDDSQLPKDRFSAERLKGVDSTLKIQPAKLEDSAVYLCASCLGGSPGNTIYFGEGSWLTVV.

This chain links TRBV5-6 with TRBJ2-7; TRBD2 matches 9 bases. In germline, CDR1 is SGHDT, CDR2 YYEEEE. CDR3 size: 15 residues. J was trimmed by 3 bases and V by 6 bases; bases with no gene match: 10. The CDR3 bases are TGTGCCAGCACCCCGGCGTTAGCGGGGGTCTACGAGCAGTACTTC. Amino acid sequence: CASTPALAGVYEQYF.

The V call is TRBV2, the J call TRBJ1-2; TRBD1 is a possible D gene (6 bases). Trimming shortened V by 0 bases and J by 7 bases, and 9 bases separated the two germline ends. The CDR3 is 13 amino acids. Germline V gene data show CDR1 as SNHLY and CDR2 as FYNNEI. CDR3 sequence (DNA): TGTGCCAGCAGTGAAGCACAGACAGGTGGCTACACCTTC. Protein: CASSEAQTGGYTF.

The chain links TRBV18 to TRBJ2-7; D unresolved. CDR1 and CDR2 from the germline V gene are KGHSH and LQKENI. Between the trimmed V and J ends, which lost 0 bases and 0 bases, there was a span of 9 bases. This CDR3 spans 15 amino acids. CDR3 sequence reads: CASSPPGLSSYEQYF. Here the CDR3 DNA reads TGTGCCAGCTCACCACCGGGCCTGAGCTCCTACGAGCAGTACTTC.

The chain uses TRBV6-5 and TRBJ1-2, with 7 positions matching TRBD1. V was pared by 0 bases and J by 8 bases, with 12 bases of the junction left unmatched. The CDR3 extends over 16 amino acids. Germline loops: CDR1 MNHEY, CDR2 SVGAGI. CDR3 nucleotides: TGTGCCAGCAGTTACTCGAAGAGACAGGGAAAGGGAGGCTACACCTTC. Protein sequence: CASSYSKRQGKGGYTF.